The sequence of this TCR beta chain was determined in a study of blood T cell repertoires in COVID-19. For the study at large: PBMCs, B-cell-depleted T cells, or T cells were the source of the cDNA or gDNA that made up the material.

The repertoire was sequenced with immunoSEQ multiplex PCR; TCRdb's copy has only in-frame clones and lacks some. In the table there are about 150,000 clones, roughly 83% of which are singletons. Germline lookup yields CDR1 SGHRS and CDR2 YFSETQ. This CDR3 comprises 13 residues. Trimming left V 4 bases short and J 1 base short, with 8 bases between. This clonotype originated in a woman aged 55-70 years with COVID-19, enrolled during active disease. Sequenced sample: peripheral blood. The rearrangement joins TRBV5-1 to TRBJ1-1; TRBD1 is a possible D gene (6 bases). The CDR3 DNA is TGCGCCAGCAGCATGACAGGGAACACTGAAGCTTTCTTT. The encoded protein is CASSMTGNTEAFF. Drawing the rest from reference TRBV5-1 and TRBJ1-1, the complete variable domain is KAGVTQTPRYLIKTRGQQVTLSCSPISGHRSVSWYQQTPGQGLQFLFEYFSETQRNKGNFPGRFSGRQFSNSRSEMNVSTLELGDSALYLCASSMTGNTEAFFGQGTRLTVV.